A selection of T cell receptor beta chains follows, all from one sample in a study of blood T cell repertoires in COVID-19. The data were produced by immunoSEQ multiplex PCR, yet TCRdb's version contains in-frame clones alone and is incomplete. The data hold under 200,000 clones, with roughly nine tenths observed a single time. Sequencing was carried out using peripheral blood. All receptors come from a man in his 70s with active or convalescent COVID-19. Both conserved end residues are part of each CDR3. A D gene is named only where the DNA matches it firmly. Clone size appears in some rows only: once, few, many, or a class for an expanded clone.

v_call	d_call	j_call	clone_size	cdr3_nt	cdr3_aa
TRBV30	.	TRBJ1-4	.	TGTGCCTGGAGAGAGTATGAAAAACTGTTTTTT	CAWREYEKLFF
TRBV10-1	.	TRBJ2-1	.	TGCGCCAGCATGCCTACGCCAGGGGGGAATGAGCAGTTCTTC	CASMPTPGGNEQFF
TRBV10-1	.	TRBJ2-1	.	TGCGCCAGCAGTTCCGACAATGAGCAGTTCTTC	CASSSDNEQFF
TRBV7-2	.	TRBJ2-1	.	TGTGCCAGCAGCTCGACAGATTACAATGAGCAGTTCTTC	CASSSTDYNEQFF
TRBV3-1/TRBV3-2	.	TRBJ2-7	.	TGTGCCAGCAGCCAAGTCAGGACTTCGGAGCAGTACTTC	CASSQVRTSEQYF
TRBV5-1	TRBD1	TRBJ2-2	.	TGCGCCAGCAGCACCCAGCCGGGACAGGGTACCGGGGAGCTGTTTTTT	CASSTQPGQGTGELFF
TRBV19	.	TRBJ1-5	.	TGTGCCAGTAGTAGCGGGATAAAAGAGGGGCACAATCAGCCCCAGCATTTT	CASSSGIKEGHNQPQHF
TRBV28	.	TRBJ1-2	.	TGTGCCAGCAGTTTATATGGGGGGATCTATGGCTACACCTTC	CASSLYGGIYGYTF
TRBV4-3	.	TRBJ1-1	.	TGCGCCAGCAGCCAAGATGGAGGGATCAGCCTGAACACTGAAGCTTTCTTT	CASSQDGGISLNTEAFF
TRBV5-1	.	TRBJ1-6	once	TGCGCCAGCAGCCGGGGTTGGGGATCTACGAATTCACCCCTCCACTTT	CASSRGWGSTNSPLHF
TRBV7-2	.	TRBJ2-1	.	TGTGCCAGCAGCTTAGGGACAGCGCTGGCCTACAATGAGCAGTTCTTC	CASSLGTALAYNEQFF
TRBV3-1/TRBV3-2	TRBD1	TRBJ2-5	.	TGTGCCAGCAGCCAAAGAGTCGGGACAGGGGTAGAGACCCAGTACTTC	CASSQRVGTGVETQYF
TRBV5-1	TRBD1	TRBJ1-1	.	TGCGCCAGCAGCTTGGTGGGACAGGGTCCGAACACTGAAGCTTTCTTT	CASSLVGQGPNTEAFF
TRBV12-3/TRBV12-4	.	TRBJ2-5	.	TGTGCCAGCAGTTCCCAGCAAGAGACCCAGTACTTC	CASSSQQETQYF
TRBV30	.	TRBJ2-2	.	TGTGCCTGCCGACTCTCAAACACCGGGGAGCTGTTTTTT	CACRLSNTGELFF
TRBV7-2	TRBD1	TRBJ1-5	.	TGTGCCAGCAGCGTCAGGACAGGTTTTGGGAGCAATCAGCCCCAGCATTTT	CASSVRTGFGSNQPQHF
TRBV15	.	TRBJ1-1	.	TGTGCCACCAGCAGAGATCGGGGCACTGAAGCTTTCTTT	CATSRDRGTEAFF
TRBV12-3/TRBV12-4	TRBD2	TRBJ2-7	.	TGTGCCAGCAACCAGCGGGGGGCCTACGAGCAGTACTTC	CASNQRGAYEQYF
TRBV24-1	TRBD2	TRBJ2-5	once	TGTGCCACCAGTGAAAGAGCGGGGGCACAGACCCAGTACTTC	CATSERAGAQTQYF
TRBV3-1/TRBV3-2	.	TRBJ2-1	.	TGTGCCAGCAGAAATGGACAGTTCTCCTACAATGAGCAGTTCTTC	CASRNGQFSYNEQFF
TRBV10-2	TRBD1	TRBJ1-5	many	TGCGCCAGCAGTGACAGACAGGGTGGGAAAAATCAGCCCCAGCATTTT	CASSDRQGGKNQPQHF
TRBV11-2	.	TRBJ1-4	.	TGTGCCAGCAGCCCAGGGTCTATTGGTAATGAAAAACTGTTTTTT	CASSPGSIGNEKLFF
TRBV6-5	TRBD2	TRBJ2-3	.	TGTGCCAGCAGTACAATAGCGGGCTCAGATACGCAGTATTTT	CASSTIAGSDTQYF
TRBV28	.	TRBJ1-3	.	TGTGCCAGCAGGGACAATGGAAACACCATATATTTT	CASRDNGNTIYF
TRBV28	TRBD2	TRBJ2-7	.	TGTGCCAGCAGCCTCCCTGGACTAGCGGGGACCTACGAGCAGTACTTC	CASSLPGLAGTYEQYF
TRBV30	TRBD2	TRBJ2-7	.	TGTGCCTGGTCTAAGCGGGGTACCTACGAGCAGTACTTC	CAWSKRGTYEQYF
TRBV27	TRBD1	TRBJ2-5	.	TGTGCCAGCAGACAGGGGCAAGAGACCCAGTACTTC	CASRQGQETQYF
TRBV5-6	.	TRBJ1-4	.	TGTGCCAGCAGCTTGTCGGGGGGGAAACTGTTTTTT	CASSLSGGKLFF
TRBV6-5	.	TRBJ1-2	once	TGTGCCAGCAGAGTCGGTCAGGGCAGCAACTATGGCTACACCTTC	CASRVGQGSNYGYTF
TRBV10-3	.	TRBJ2-3	.	TGTGCCACCTTAAAGGGGCAGGGGAGAGATACGCAGTATTTT	CATLKGQGRDTQYF
TRBV5-4	TRBD1	TRBJ2-3	.	TGTGCCAGCAGCTCGGGGACAGGGGGGTCAGATACGCAGTATTTT	CASSSGTGGSDTQYF
TRBV7-2	TRBD1	TRBJ1-5	.	TGTGCCAGCGGTAACGACAGGGGTCTCAATCAGCCCCAGCATTTT	CASGNDRGLNQPQHF
TRBV29-1	TRBD1	TRBJ1-1	.	TGCAGCGTCACAGGGGGCTATGGGGCTTTCTTT	CSVTGGYGAFF
TRBV6-1	TRBD2	TRBJ2-4	.	TGTGCCAGCAGTGCTAGGACTAGCGGGACCTTTCTAGCCAAAAACATTCAGTACTTC	CASSARTSGTFLAKNIQYF
TRBV27	TRBD1	TRBJ1-1	.	TGTGCCAGCAGTTTTTACCAGGGGGACACTGAAGCTTTCTTT	CASSFYQGDTEAFF
TRBV4-3	.	TRBJ2-2	.	TGCGCCAGCAGCCAGGGGGCGGGGGAGCCCGGGGAGCTGTTTTTT	CASSQGAGEPGELFF
TRBV19	.	TRBJ1-3	.	TGTGCCAGTAGCCCCATCTCTGGAAACACCATATATTTT	CASSPISGNTIYF
TRBV6-5	.	TRBJ2-7	.	TGTGCCAGCAGACCCACTTCGTACGAGCAGTACTTC	CASRPTSYEQYF
TRBV11-2	TRBD2	TRBJ2-5	once	TGTGCCAGCAGCTTAGGGATCGGGAGGGCCTCGTCTACCGTAGAGACCCAGTACTTC	CASSLGIGRASSTVETQYF
TRBV7-2	TRBD2	TRBJ2-1	.	TGTGCCAGCAGCTTAGCGAGCGGGGGATCCTACAATGAGCAGTTCTTC	CASSLASGGSYNEQFF
TRBV4-3	TRBD1	TRBJ2-3	.	TGCGCCAGCAGCCGGGACAGCACATACACAGATACGCAGTATTTT	CASSRDSTYTDTQYF
TRBV10-3	.	TRBJ2-3	.	TGTGCCATCAGCCCACAGGGACCGAAAGATACGCAGTATTTT	CAISPQGPKDTQYF
TRBV5-4	TRBD1	TRBJ2-7	.	TGTGCCAGCAGCTACTTCGGACAGGAAGTTAATTACGAGCAGTACTTC	CASSYFGQEVNYEQYF
TRBV27	.	TRBJ2-1	.	TGTGCCAGCAGTTTATTCGAGGGTCTGAAGCAGTTCTTC	CASSLFEGLKQFF
TRBV9	.	TRBJ2-7	.	TGTGCCAGCAGCGTAGGACAGACTTTCCTCTCCTACGAGCAGTACTTC	CASSVGQTFLSYEQYF
TRBV18	.	TRBJ1-5	.	TGTGCCAGCTCACCAGCCCCTCTAGGCAATCAGCCCCAGCATTTT	CASSPAPLGNQPQHF
TRBV6-5	TRBD2	TRBJ2-7	.	TGTGCCAGCAGTCATCGGGAGGGGAACGAGCAGTACTTC	CASSHREGNEQYF
TRBV7-2	.	TRBJ2-1	once	TGTGCCAGCAGTCGAGAACGCTCCTACAATGAGCAGTTCTTC	CASSRERSYNEQFF
TRBV28	TRBD1	TRBJ1-2	.	TGTGCCAGCAGCCGGGTCTTACAGGGGGCGGCAGGCTACACCTTC	CASSRVLQGAAGYTF
TRBV21-1	.	TRBJ2-7	.	TGTGCCAGCAGCAAAGTTGGCCGCCTCTCTCACGAGCAGTACTTC	CASSKVGRLSHEQYF
TRBV20-1	TRBD2	TRBJ2-1	.	TGCAGTGCTAAAGCGGGGCTTCGGCAGTTCTTC	CSAKAGLRQFF
TRBV10-2	.	TRBJ2-7	.	TGCGCCAGCACCTCCGATAGGGCGGGCTACGAGCAGTACTTC	CASTSDRAGYEQYF
TRBV7-8	TRBD2	TRBJ2-1	.	TGTGCCAGCAGCGACAGACTAGCGGGGGGGCAGGCCAATGAGCAGTTCTTC	CASSDRLAGGQANEQFF
TRBV11-2	.	TRBJ1-5	.	TGTGCCAGCAGTGTGGGAGGGTTGAATCAGCCCCAGCATTTT	CASSVGGLNQPQHF